This T cell receptor (beta chain) was identified in a study of blood T cell repertoires in COVID-19. The wider study: Acute and convalescent COVID-19 samples came from the United States, Italy and Spain. Sources were T cells, B-cell-depleted T cells, or PBMCs; the material itself was cDNA or gDNA.

CDR1 and CDR2 (germline): SQVTM, ANQGSEA. This CDR3 is built from 11 residues. The V gene end was trimmed by 7 bases and the J gene end by 10 bases; junction bases not matched to a gene: 7. Original data processing: Amplification of reference gene primers was used by the study to estimate nucleated cell counts. TCRdb's copy holds only in-frame clones and misses some; the assay was immunoSEQ multiplex PCR. V and J calls and clone size are given by that table; D and trimming were obtained from the DNA. The sample holds about 67,000 clones; around 87% are singletons and the top ten take approximately 8.3%.

Sequenced input: peripheral blood. This receptor was obtained from a man aged 45-65 years with active COVID-19. The chain uses TRBV29-1 and TRBJ2-1; TRBD2 matches 7 bases. The CDR3 reads CSGEVAGEQFF. The DNA for the CDR3 is TGCAGCGGGGAGGTAGCGGGCGAGCAGTTCTTC.